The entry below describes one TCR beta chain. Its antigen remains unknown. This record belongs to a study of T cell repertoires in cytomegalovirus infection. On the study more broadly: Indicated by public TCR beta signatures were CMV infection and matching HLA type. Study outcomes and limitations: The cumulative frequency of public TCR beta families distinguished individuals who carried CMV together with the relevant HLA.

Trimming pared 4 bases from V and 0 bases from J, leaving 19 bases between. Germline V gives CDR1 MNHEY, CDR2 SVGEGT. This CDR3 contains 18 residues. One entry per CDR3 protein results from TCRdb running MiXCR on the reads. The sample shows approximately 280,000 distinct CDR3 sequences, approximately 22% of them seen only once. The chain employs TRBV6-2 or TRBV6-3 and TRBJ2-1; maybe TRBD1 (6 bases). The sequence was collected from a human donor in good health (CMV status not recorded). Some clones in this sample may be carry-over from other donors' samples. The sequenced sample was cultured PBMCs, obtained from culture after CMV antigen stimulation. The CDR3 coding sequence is TGTGCCAGCAGTTCAAGGGGGAGCGCTCTTAGCTCCTACAATGAGCAGTTCTTC. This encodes CASSSRGSALSSYNEQFF.